These 15 T cell receptor beta chains came from one sample sequenced in a study of T cells in Graves' hyperthyroidism and ophthalmopathy. The CDR3 regions of TCR beta were amplified from RNA transcripts. Carried out on the TCR CDR3, a first-round RT-PCR used the HTBI primer set. TCRdb re-called the multiplex PCR reads with MiXCR, one entry per CDR3 protein. This sample has fewer than 700,000 distinct CDR3 sequences, with over 15% found just once. Sequenced: blood. The receptor set was obtained from a woman between 18 and 29 years old with Graves' ophthalmopathy.

This clonotype was counted a few times. The rearrangement joins TRBV11-2 to TRBJ2-2; TRBD2 aligns across 10 bases. V shed 5 bases and J 8 bases; nucleotides not matched to a gene: 11. This CDR3 is 16 amino acids long. CDR1 and CDR2 from the germline V gene are SGHAT and FQNNGV. CDR3 nucleotide sequence: TGTGCCAGCAGCCTTCTAGCGGGAGCTGTTCAGGGGGAGCTGTTTTTT. Translating gives CASSLLAGAVQGELFF.

This clonotype was seen at least ten times. This CDR3 reads CASSLQGTYNEQFF. In DNA form, the CDR3 reads TGTGCCAGCAGCTTACAGGGCACCTACAATGAGCAGTTCTTC. V is TRBV28 and J is TRBJ2-1, with D tentatively TRBD1 (6 bases). CDR1 is MDHEN and CDR2 is SYDVKM in the germline V gene. The CDR3 loop spans 14 amino acids. Trimming stripped 6 bases from V and 2 bases from J, with 11 bases between.

This clonotype was detected a few times. V usage is TRBV7-9 and J usage is TRBJ2-1; tentatively, D is TRBD1 (6 bases). Trimming stripped 0 bases from V and 6 bases from J, with 9 bases between. The length of the CDR3 is 14 residues. The germline V gene encodes CDR1 SEHNR and CDR2 FQNEAQ (reference sequence). The CDR3 nucleotides read TGTGCCAGCAGCTTAGCGCACAGGGCCAATGAGCAGTTCTTC. This codes for CASSLAHRANEQFF.

A few counts support this clonotype. The rearrangement uses TRBV9 and TRBJ2-7, with 7 bases that match TRBD2. The junction had 4 bases not matched to a gene; V was cut back by 4 bases and J by 0 bases. Germline V gives CDR1 SGDLS, CDR2 YYNGEE. This CDR3 has 14 residues. CDR3 loop: CASSRSGDSYEQYF. Written as DNA, the CDR3 is TGTGCCAGCAGCCGCAGCGGGGACTCCTACGAGCAGTACTTC.

This clonotype was counted at least ten times. The genes are TRBV2 and TRBJ1-1; TRBD1 matches at 12 bases. In germline, CDR1 is SNHLY, CDR2 FYNNEI. The CDR3 sequence is 15 residues long. V lost 5 bases, J lost 3 bases, and 4 bases stayed unmatched. The CDR3 region has the DNA TGTGCCAGCAGTTCGGGACAGGGGGCTTACACTGAAGCTTTCTTT. Protein product: CASSSGQGAYTEAFF.

Many counts were recorded for this clonotype. The chain is built from TRBV30 and TRBJ2-5, with D possibly being TRBD1 or TRBD2 (5 bases each). The V gene lost 3 bases and the J gene lost 4 bases, with 12 bases spanning the gap. Germline CDR1 is GTSNPN and CDR2 is SVGIG (reference sequence). This CDR3 spans 13 amino acids. Here the CDR3 reads CAWRGDMRETQYF. DNA for the CDR3: TGTGCCTGGAGGGGGGATATGCGAGAGACCCAGTACTTC.

The chain employs TRBV3-1 and TRBJ2-1, with TRBD2 identical over 10 bases. CDR3 length: 16 amino acids. V gave up 0 bases and J gave up 10 bases; unmatched junction bases: 9. Looked up from germline, CDR1 is LGHDT and CDR2 is YNNKEL (reference sequence). The CDR3 coding sequence is TGTGCCAGCAGCCAAGACTGGCTAGCGGGAGACGTGGAGCAGTTCTTC. This encodes CASSQDWLAGDVEQFF.

The chain is built from TRBV29-1 and TRBJ1-2; D is unresolved. Germline lookup yields CDR1 SQVTM and CDR2 ANQGSEA. The CDR3 spans 13 residues. Trimming took 5 bases from V and 3 from J, leaving 13 bases between them. The CDR3 here is CSVFKGIDYGYTF. In DNA form, the CDR3 reads TGCAGCGTTTTTAAGGGTATAGACTATGGCTACACCTTC. Drawing the rest from reference TRBV29-1 and TRBJ1-2, the complete variable domain is SAVISQKPSRDICQRGTSLTIQCQVDSQVTMMFWYRQQPGQSLTLIATANQGSEATYESGFVIDKFPISRPNLTFSTLTVSNMSPEDSSIYLCSVFKGIDYGYTFGSGTRLTVV.

Only a few counts were recorded for this clonotype. The chain carries TRBV10-3 and TRBJ1-1; D is unresolved. The CDR3 has 15 residues. V dropped 2 bases and J dropped 4 bases, with 14 bases sitting between them. Germline CDR1 is ENHRY and CDR2 is SYGVKD. The CDR3 region is CAISELDPASTEAFF. The CDR3 nucleotides are TGTGCCATCAGTGAGCTAGACCCAGCCAGCACTGAAGCTTTCTTT.

This chain connects TRBV6-5 to TRBJ1-2; D is unclear. The CDR3 sequence is 14 residues long. Trimming removed 0 bases from V and 5 bases from J, with 10 bases in between. In germline, CDR1 is MNHEY, CDR2 SVGAGI. The CDR3 DNA reads TGTGCCAGCAGTTACTCGGACCCGGGGTATGGCTACACCTTC. Amino acids: CASSYSDPGYGYTF.

This clonotype showed up just a few times. This chain connects TRBV4-1 to TRBJ2-1; D possibly corresponds to TRBD2 (7 bases). With 1 base removed from V and 2 bases from J, the gap between germline ends came to 15 bases. This CDR3 is built from 17 residues. CDR1 and CDR2 from the germline V gene are MGHRA and YSYEKL. CDR3 nucleotide sequence: TGCGCCAGCAGCCAAGGAAGAAGGGGGGGGACCTACAATGAGCAGTTCTTC. Protein: CASSQGRRGGTYNEQFF.

This clonotype was recorded at least ten times. The chain joins TRBV5-1 to TRBJ2-7; TRBD1 matches at 8 bases. The CDR3 contains 14 residues. Trimming cost V 3 bases and J 4 bases; bases outside gene matches: 6. Per the germline V gene, CDR1 is SGHRS and CDR2 is YFSETQ. DNA of the CDR3: TGCGCCAGCAGCTCCGGGACAGGTCTTTACGAGCAGTACTTC. Protein: CASSSGTGLYEQYF. Drawing the rest from reference TRBV5-1 and TRBJ2-7, the complete variable domain is KAGVTQTPRYLIKTRGQQVTLSCSPISGHRSVSWYQQTPGQGLQFLFEYFSETQRNKGNFPGRFSGRQFSNSRSEMNVSTLELGDSALYLCASSSGTGLYEQYFGPGTRLTVT.

The V gene is TRBV10-3, the J gene TRBJ1-1; D is possibly TRBD1 (6 bases). Germline V lookup: CDR1 ENHRY, CDR2 SYGVKD. The ends were cut back, 6 bases at V and 4 bases at J, with 21 bases in the middle. The length of the CDR3 is 16 residues. In DNA, the CDR3 is TGTGCCATCAGCGCCTTGATAGGGGGGAGTGGCACTGAAGCTTTCTTT. As protein: CAISALIGGSGTEAFF.

The table lists this clonotype with many counts. The rearrangement links TRBV14 to TRBJ1-1, with D maybe TRBD1 (6 bases). CDR3 length equals 15 residues. The germline V and J ends were trimmed by 6 bases and 3 bases, with 17 bases remaining between them. Germline CDR1 reads SGHDN; CDR2 reads FVKESK. CDR3 residues: CASRLTGLRDTEAFF. DNA of the CDR3: TGTGCCAGCAGGCTGACAGGACTCCGAGACACTGAAGCTTTCTTT.

This clonotype was seen a handful of times. This chain connects TRBV7-9 to TRBJ2-1; 7 bases map to TRBD1. Trimming took 4 bases from V and 13 from J; bases not matched to a gene: 7. The germline gives CDR1 SEHNR, CDR2 FQNEAQ (reference sequence). This CDR3 is built from 12 residues. CDR3 region: CASSSSGTAQFF. CDR3 bases: TGTGCCAGCAGCTCATCCGGGACAGCACAGTTCTTC.